The T cell receptor beta chain under discussion was sequenced for a study of CD4 T cells in relation to SARS-CoV-2 and coronaviruses. About the research overall: ViraFEST: roughly ten-day antigen culture of PBMCs, then TCR beta CDR3 sequencing. Controls used an HIV-1 Nef peptide pool or no peptide.

This CDR3 contains 16 residues. Per the germline V gene, CDR1 is SGHTA and CDR2 is FQGTGA. V was shortened by 1 base and J by 2 bases, with 12 bases between the two germline ends. Before the COVID-19 pandemic, during about 2010-2018, CD4+ T cells were taken from unexposed donors. CD4+ T cells were isolated from the cells after around 9 days of culture. Unexposed-donor CD4+ T cells were probed with SARS-CoV-2 S/N and four cold-coronavirus spikes, cells permitting. On days 3 and 7, cultures got half fresh IL-2 medium. A word on this clone: Its antigen remains unknown.

Sequenced by immunoSEQ multiplex PCR; TCRdb stores in-frame clones only, minus some. The sample contains some 21,000 clones, just under 80% of which appear only once. The TCR sequence derives from a human donor in good health. The chain is built from TRBV7-3 and TRBJ2-1; maybe TRBD2 (6 bases). Material: CD4+ T cells from PBMCs, cultured in vitro. CDR3 protein: CASSLSGRDPYNEQFF. DNA for the CDR3: TGTGCCAGCAGCTTAAGCGGGCGGGACCCCTACAATGAGCAGTTCTTC. The full variable domain, its missing parts supplied by reference TRBV7-3 and TRBJ2-1, is GAGVSQTPSNKVTEKGKYVELRCDPISGHTALYWYRQSLGQGPEFLIYFQGTGAADDSGLPNDRFFAVRPEGSVSTLKIQRTERGDSAVYLCASSLSGRDPYNEQFFGPGTRLTVL.